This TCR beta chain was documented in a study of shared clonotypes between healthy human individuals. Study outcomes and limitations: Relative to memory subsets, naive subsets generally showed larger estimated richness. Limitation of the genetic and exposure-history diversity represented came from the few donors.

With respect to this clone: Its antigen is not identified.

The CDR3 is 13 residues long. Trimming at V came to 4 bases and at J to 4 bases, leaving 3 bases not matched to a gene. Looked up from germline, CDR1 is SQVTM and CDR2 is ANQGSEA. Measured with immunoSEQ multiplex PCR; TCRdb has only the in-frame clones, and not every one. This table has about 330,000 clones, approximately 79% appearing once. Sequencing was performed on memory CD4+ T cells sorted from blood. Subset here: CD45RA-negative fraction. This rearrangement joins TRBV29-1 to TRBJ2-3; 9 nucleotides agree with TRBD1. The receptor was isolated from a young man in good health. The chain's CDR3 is CSVVQGAADTQYF. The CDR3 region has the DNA TGCAGCGTTGTACAGGGGGCGGCAGATACGCAGTATTTT.